This T cell receptor (beta chain) was captured by sequencing in a study of cytomegalovirus exposure and HLA in healthy donors (TCRdb year 2017). Regarding the research as a whole: An earlier analysis of approximately 550 of the donors reported 250 to 350 Gb of sequence data and roughly 110 million unique TCR beta sequences from some 180 million T cells. Around 300 gigabases of sequencing data and around 87 million unique TCR sequences were included in an early release covering under 650 HLA-typed donors. The genetic ancestry cluster associated with self-reported Caucasian donors included 81% of the roughly 360 genotyped donors. The study aimed to test whether cataloging public T cell receptors could reveal signatures of past pathogen exposure. The study profiled the T cell repertoires of some 610 subjects by immunosequencing and related them to cytomegalovirus serostatus. A separate validation cohort of about 110 different subjects was used in addition to the 666-subject first cohort. To predict cytomegalovirus infection status, the study brought together high-throughput TCR immunosequencing, statistical association of individual TCRs with disease status, and machine learning. A later analysis re-analyzed previously published TCR beta repertoires from 666 donors and added high-resolution HLA genotyping to study TCR occurrence patterns. Rather than drawing on any new phenotypic data, the later analysis identified candidate immune exposures from TCR beta sequences and the way those sequences occurred across donors. To decide whether each TCR beta V gene segment behaved as functional or pseudogenic, an earlier analysis of over 500 of the donors relied on high-throughput TCR beta sequencing. Donor age, sex, ethnicity and CMV serostatus were compiled alongside the repertoire data. A later genetic analysis used genome-wide SNP genotypes for about 60% of the roughly 670 donors, treating that subset as a discovery cohort. All discovery cohort repertoires had been generated on a single sequencing platform. HLA typing included class I and class II loci at four-digit resolution. Typing coverage varied by locus: roughly 629-630 donors for A, B, C, DRB1 and DQB1; about 520 for DQA1; more than 600 for DPA1; roughly 450 for DPB1. Because of strong linkage in the cohort, a handful of DR-DQ haplotypes were treated as single units for association and clustering. Among 300 to 500 genotyped donors of the cohort, an average of approximately 220,000 unique TCR beta nucleotide sequences was sequenced per donor, of which about 20% were non-productive. The investigation overall reported the following: Presence/absence analyses assumed roughly uniform sequencing depth across donors, an assumption that may not hold. A few of the identified cytomegalovirus-associated TCR beta chains were confirmed in vitro to be specific for cytomegalovirus antigens. A later analysis found that HLA-associated TCR beta chains were more clonally expanded and had lower generation probabilities than equally common non-associated chains. A later analysis found that TCR association rates varied across HLA loci, with DRB1 alleles showing the most associated TCRs and HLA-C alleles the fewest. In an earlier analysis of fewer than 750 of the donors, most TCR beta V segments were observed in productive rearrangements about 90% or about 30% of the time, broadly matching IMGT annotations. According to the authors, the approach could potentially be generalized to other disease states and immunological phenotypes. Linkage disequilibrium might explain the correlated functional status among segregating V segments, but an unknown experimental factor could not be excluded. Most TCR sequences were observed very rarely across donors, whereas some public TCRs were present in many individuals. A later analysis associated 16,951 TCR beta sequences with specific HLA alleles at a false discovery rate of 0.05. V-gene and J-gene trimming of TCR beta chains was associated with a missense DCLRE1C variant in a later genetic analysis, and the association was replicated in an independent cohort. Most CMV-associated TCR beta chains appeared to be HLA-restricted in a later analysis, and the HLA associations seemed to be driven largely by CMV exposure. Some IMGT-functional V segments, including TRBV6-2 and TRBV6-3, could not be distinguished by the 87-base-pair reads and were therefore excluded. A cluster of highly shared sequence variants was judged likely to represent a technical artifact of the sequencing pipeline. In a later genetic analysis, fewer N-insertions in productive TCRs were reported among donors in an Asian-associated ancestry cluster than the roughly 700-donor mean. Immune exposure information for the cohort was limited to CMV serostatus. The earlier analysis of about 600 of the donors excluded roughly 16 rarely observed V segments, including chromosome 9 orphons, because counts were too low. The study gave a list of 150 to 200 TCR beta chains associated with cytomegalovirus. This cohort had only TCR beta chains sequenced, and the lack of alpha or paired-chain data limited which features could be detected. A later analysis reported that several top co-occurrence clusters appeared linked to parvovirus B19, influenza, CMV and Epstein-Barr virus. A further reported finding was that TCR beta sequences accurately predicted the HLA-A and HLA-B alleles for most subjects in the first cohort. When HLA alleles, especially DR and DQ, strongly co-occurred, TCR associations were difficult to assign to individual alleles. Because some donors lacked HLA typing at each locus, the association tests relied only on the typed subset. Cytomegalovirus status was reported to be diagnosed by the classifier with high specificity and sensitivity in both the original and validation cohorts.

The cohort consisted of 670 or so healthy bone marrow donors. All cohort members were sampled while nominally healthy, although unrecorded immune exposures were likely present. The donor was CMV seropositive and was included in the group of 290 or so seropositive cohort members. A peripheral blood sample was collected from each donor, and TCR beta sequencing was performed on peripheral blood mononuclear cells. Genomic DNA was extracted from the blood cell samples with the Qiagen DNeasy Blood Extraction Kit. Deletion took 8 bases off V and 2 bases off J, with a span of 15 bases between the germline ends. Counted from cysteine to phenylalanine, this CDR3 has 14 amino acids. The entry retains the CDR3 DNA only, 42 bases that are in frame from base 1. CDR1 and CDR2 are drawn from the germline V gene: ENHRY, SYGVKD. To prepare the library, the immunoSEQ multiplex PCR assay was applied. A mixture of 60 forward primers for TCR Vbeta segments and 13 reverse primers for TCR Jbeta segments was used in the multiplex PCR. The CDR3 region of rearranged TCR beta genes was amplified from genomic DNA by a multiplex PCR assay. The Illumina HiSeq System was used to sequence the amplified TCR beta libraries as 87-base-pair reads. Per the original workflow: A later analysis counted around 72 million unique TCR beta chains across the 640 or so repertoires, and 9.5 million to 11 million of these chains were shared by at least two donors. To remove PCR and sequencing errors, raw reads were error-corrected and collapsed into unique sequences using a nearest-neighbor algorithm that merged closely related sequences. Alignment of CDR3 sequences to IMGT reference sequences was used to assign V, D and J gene segments. For a sequence to be retained, a match of at least six nucleotides was required to both a V gene segment and a J gene segment. Rearrangements were called productive when the CDR3 lacked stop codons and stayed in frame with V and J; all others were non-productive. CDR3 was defined by IMGT convention, running from the second conserved V-encoded cysteine to the conserved J-encoded phenylalanine. Sequences without an unambiguous match to a single V gene segment were excluded from the earlier analysis of approximately 560 of the donors. In an earlier analysis of several hundred of the donors, V segments were called functional above 56.7% productive rearrangements and were called segregating when the between-donor standard deviation exceeded 5%. A statistical classification framework was developed to diagnose cytomegalovirus status using the catalog of TCR beta chain sequences. In a later analysis, TCR nucleotide sequences were compared against IMGT/GENE-DB human TR gene sequences so that V and J genes could be assigned. Using the TCRdist pipeline, a later analysis assigned CDR3 sequences along with most-parsimonious VDJ recombination scenarios. A later analysis defined each TCR beta chain by its CDR3 amino acid sequence plus V-gene family, and excluded reads lacking a unique V-gene family. As a way to deal with suspected cross-contamination and a sequencing artifact, a later analysis dropped 450 to 700 nucleotide sequences that were highly shared and had low generation probability. A later analysis calculated a clonal expansion index for each public chain from normalized within-repertoire ranks of inferred template counts. In a later analysis, generation probabilities were computed using a VDJ recombination model fitted to out-of-frame rearrangements, and the results were checked against IGoR. In a later analysis, hypergeometric tests were used to score TCR-TCR, TCR-HLA and TCR-CMV co-occurrence, with a repertoire-size bias correction applied to TCR pairs. In a later analysis, false discovery rates were estimated by permuting HLA or CMV assignments 20 times. A later analysis grouped co-occurring TCRs with DBSCAN, adding TCRdist sequence similarity when clustering within HLA-allele-positive subsets. Repertoires with fewer than 30,000 or more than 120,000 public chains were left out of co-occurrence clustering, as were a handful of repertoires with anomalous nucleotide sharing. Drawn from immuneACCESS, this table holds only the in-frame rearrangements with V and J called that TCRdb kept. Clones are partly lost; checked studies trace under half to an unresolved V gene and leave the rest unexplained. V, J and clone size reflect that table, while D and trimming were determined from the DNA. The sample table records some 100,000 clones; roughly 80% of these occur just once. 1% to 1.5% of the sample belongs to the ten largest clones.

For this clone: It lacks a known antigen. Base qualities are not at hand, and no much larger clone is one base apart.

Sequenced material: PBMCs. The rearrangement joined TRBV10-3 to TRBJ2-5; a weak D assignment points to TRBD2 (6 bases agree). The clonotype originates from a girl aged 2 to 10 in good health and CMV-seropositive. The CDR3 protein sequence reads: CAIALAGPQETQYF. The DNA is TGTGCCATCGCCCTTGCGGGGCCTCAAGAGACCCAGTACTTC.